The clone carrying this T cell receptor beta chain was detected once. Antigen unknown. These donors counted as nominally healthy when sampled, but unrecorded immune exposures were likely. V shed 5 bases, J shed 8 bases, and the junction held 15 bases outside the gene matches. Germline V gene data show CDR1 as SGHTA and CDR2 as FQGTGA. The CDR3 spans 16 residues. This entry belongs to a study of cytomegalovirus exposure and HLA in healthy donors. Points from the study as a whole: The availability of immune exposure information extended only to CMV serostatus. Researchers counted roughly 160 TCR beta chains as cytomegalovirus-associated.

PCR amplification relied on 60 Vbeta primers (plus 13 Jbeta primers). Only in-frame clones appear in the TCRdb table, and some are missing; sequencing was by immunoSEQ multiplex PCR. The sample shows around 99,000 clones, about 72% of them seen only once. The receptor's source is a man between 18 and 35 years old in good health and CMV-seronegative. The V and J genes are TRBV7-3 and TRBJ2-1; 7 bases are a match to TRBD1. Material for sequencing was PBMCs. CDR3: CASSPGGRGNMDEQFF. CDR3 DNA sequence: TGTGCCAGCAGCCCAGGCGGCAGGGGGAATATGGATGAGCAGTTCTTC.